Described below is a single T cell receptor (beta chain) sequence and its context. What it binds is not known. The CDR3 loop spans 11 amino acids. Germline V gene data show CDR1 as SQVTM and CDR2 as ANQGSEA. Trimming took off 3 bases at V and 4 bases at J, with 6 bases between the two ends. Time point described: persistent/refractory GD, antithyroid drugs over 5 years with positive TRAb. Extracted RNA from PBMCs served as the source of the TCR library. Those enrolled as patients came out of an endocrinology department in Xi'an, China. These data originate in a study of regulatory T cells in long-lasting Graves disease. Whole-study findings and limits: It was in persistent disease that TRBV28, TRBJ1-2 and TRBJ2-5 were favored. The TCR repertoire of persistent Graves' patients was less diverse than that of newly diagnosed ones.

Assembly of TCR beta libraries relied on iRepertoire HTBI primers together with Arm-PCR of CDR3 regions. In the original analysis: Analysis of the samples identified around 60 TRBV and more than eleven TRBJ segments. TCRdb redid the calling of the multiplex PCR reads with MiXCR, one entry per CDR3 protein. In this record, the V and J calls reflect TCRdb's handling and not the investigators' own analysis. The sample carries about 460,000 distinct CDR3 sequences, approximately 23% recorded once. The sequence derives from a female donor with Graves disease. The genes are TRBV29-1 and TRBJ1-2; D gene ambiguous. The starting material was peripheral blood mononuclear cells (PBMCs), obtained when the disease was refractory, from a patient treated with antithyroid drugs. CDR3 sequence: CSVDGGYGYTF. The CDR3 bases are TGCAGCGTTGATGGCGGCTATGGCTACACCTTC.